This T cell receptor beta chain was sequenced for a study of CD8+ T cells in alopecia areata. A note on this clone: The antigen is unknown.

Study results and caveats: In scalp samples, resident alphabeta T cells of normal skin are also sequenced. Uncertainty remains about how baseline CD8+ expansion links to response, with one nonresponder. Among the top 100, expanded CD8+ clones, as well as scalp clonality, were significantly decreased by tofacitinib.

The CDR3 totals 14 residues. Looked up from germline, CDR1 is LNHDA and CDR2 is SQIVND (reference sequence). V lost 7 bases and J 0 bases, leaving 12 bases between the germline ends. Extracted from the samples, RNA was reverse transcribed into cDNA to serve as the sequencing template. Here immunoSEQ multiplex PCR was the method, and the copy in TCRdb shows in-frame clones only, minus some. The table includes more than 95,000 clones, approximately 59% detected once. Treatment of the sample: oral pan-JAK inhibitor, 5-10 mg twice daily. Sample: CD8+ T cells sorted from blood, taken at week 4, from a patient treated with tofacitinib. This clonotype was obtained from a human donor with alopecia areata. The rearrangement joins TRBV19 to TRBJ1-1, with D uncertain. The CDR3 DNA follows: TGTGCCAGTAAGGAGGAGGCGATGAACACTGAAGCTTTCTTT. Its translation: CASKEEAMNTEAFF.